Sequencing of this T cell receptor beta chain was carried out in a study of T cells in Graves' hyperthyroidism and ophthalmopathy. This clonotype was seen ten or more times. The CDR3 loop spans 15 amino acids. Germline V gene data show CDR1 as MDHEN and CDR2 as SYDVKM. V lost 6 bases, J lost 3 bases, and 7 bases stayed unmatched. Using RNA transcripts as the source, TCR beta CDR3 regions were amplified. First-round RT-PCR with HTBI primers amplified the TCR CDR3 region. TCRdb itself ran the multiplex PCR reads through MiXCR, one entry per CDR3 protein. The sample carries fewer than 400,000 distinct CDR3 sequences, roughly 25% recorded once. Absent ophthalmopathy progression within 18 months defined stable Graves' hyperthyroidism.

The sample taken for sequencing was blood. V gene TRBV28 combines with J gene TRBJ2-3; 9 bases line up with TRBD1. The receptor comes from a middle-aged man with Graves' hyperthyroidism. CDR3: CASRSQQGATDTQYF. In nucleotides, the CDR3 is TGTGCCAGCAGATCGCAACAGGGGGCAACAGATACGCAGTATTTT. Combining the CDR3 with reference TRBV28 and TRBJ2-3 gives the whole variable domain DVKVTQSSRYLVKRTGEKVFLECVQDMDHENMFWYRQDPGLGLRLIYFSYDVKMKEKGDIPEGYSVSREKKERFSLILESASTNQTSMYLCASRSQQGATDTQYFGPGTRLTVL.